The T cell receptor (beta chain) under discussion was sequenced for a study of blood T cell repertoires in COVID-19. For the study at large: The United States, Italy and Spain were the sources of the acute and convalescent COVID-19 samples. Sources were T cells, B-cell-depleted T cells, or PBMCs; the material itself was cDNA or gDNA.

Under the authors' procedure: Amplification of reference gene primers provided the estimated nucleated cell counts. Clones were read by immunoSEQ multiplex PCR, and TCRdb kept only the in-frame ones, dropping some. D and trimming were read from the DNA, whereas the V and J calls and clone size are those reported in that table. Among fewer than 120,000 clones, roughly 79% were seen once, and the ten largest hold around 15%. The TCR sequence derives from an elderly woman with active or convalescent COVID-19. The sequenced sample was peripheral blood.

Here the CDR3 reads CASSLDPGGFSEAFF. DNA of the CDR3: TGCGCCAGCAGCTTGGATCCAGGGGGCTTCAGTGAAGCTTTCTTT. The chain uses TRBV5-1 and TRBJ1-1; 8 nucleotides align to TRBD1. J gave up 7 bases and V 0 bases, and 8 bases lay outside the gene matches. Germline CDR1 is SGHRS and CDR2 is YFSETQ. The CDR3 is 15 amino acids.